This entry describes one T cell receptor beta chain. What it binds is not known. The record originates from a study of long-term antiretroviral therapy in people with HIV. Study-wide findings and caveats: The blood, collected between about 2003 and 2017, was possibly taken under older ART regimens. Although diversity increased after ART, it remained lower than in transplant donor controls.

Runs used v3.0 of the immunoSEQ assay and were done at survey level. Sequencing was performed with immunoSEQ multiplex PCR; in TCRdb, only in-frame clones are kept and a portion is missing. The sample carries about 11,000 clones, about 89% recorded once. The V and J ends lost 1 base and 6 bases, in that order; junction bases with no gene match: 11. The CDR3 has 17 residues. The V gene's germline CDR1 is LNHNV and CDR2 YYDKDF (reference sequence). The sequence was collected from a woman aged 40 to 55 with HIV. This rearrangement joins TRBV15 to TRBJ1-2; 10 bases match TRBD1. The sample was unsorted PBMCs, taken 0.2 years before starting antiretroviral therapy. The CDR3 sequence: CATSRAHRDRGGNGYTF. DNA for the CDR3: TGTGCCACCAGCAGAGCCCACAGGGACAGGGGAGGGAATGGCTACACCTTC.